A selection of T cell receptor beta chains follows, all from one sample in a study of tumor T cells in aggressive B-cell lymphoma. This table comes from immunoSEQ multiplex PCR, and its TCRdb copy is limited to in-frame clones, with some not included. The sample lists about 5,600 clones, approximately 79% occurring once. The specimen sequenced was tumor tissue. These receptor sequences come from an adult with diffuse large B cell lymphoma. Each CDR3 is given with its conserved first and last residue. The D gene is left open where the match is weak. Size is omitted from some rows. Given values are once, few, many or a class for expanded clones.

cdr3_aa cdr3_nt clone_size v_call d_call j_call
CATRGWSEEKLFF TGTGCCACCCGCGGGTGGTCGGAAGAAAAACTGTTTTTT . TRBV10-3 . TRBJ1-4
CASSRQTGEKLFF TGTGCCAGCAGTCGTCAGACAGGTGAAAAACTGTTTTTT . TRBV28 . TRBJ1-4
CASSPHLGQWDTEAFF TGTGCCAGCTCACCTCATTTGGGGCAGTGGGACACTGAAGCTTTCTTT few TRBV18 . TRBJ1-1
CARGQPTNEKLFF TGTGCCAGGGGACAGCCAACTAATGAAAAACTGTTTTTT . TRBV7-3 TRBD1 TRBJ1-4
CAIRTGTYEQYF TGTGCCATCAGGACAGGAACCTACGAGCAGTACTTC . TRBV10-3 . TRBJ2-7
CASSPGQRSSGANVLTF TGCGCCAGCAGCCCCGGACAACGCTCCTCTGGGGCCAACGTCCTGACTTTC . TRBV5-1 . TRBJ2-6
CAGHRDRGGEMIF TGTGCCGGTCACCGGGACAGGGGCGGGGAGATGATCTTC . TRBV19 TRBD1 TRBJ2-1
CASSQRLNSGSPWTQYF TGTGCCAGCAGCCAAAGGTTGAATAGCGGGAGCCCATGGACCCAGTACTTC . TRBV14 TRBD2 TRBJ2-5
CATTGTAGNTIYF TGTGCCACCACCGGGACAGCCGGAAACACCATATATTTT . TRBV6-1 TRBD1 TRBJ1-3
CASSGGGNTEAFF TGTGCCAGCAGTGGGGGGGGCAACACTGAAGCTTTCTTT . TRBV2 . TRBJ1-1
CASSLLVSYNEQFF TGTGCCAGCAGTTTACTCGTCAGCTACAATGAGCAGTTCTTC . TRBV28 . TRBJ2-1
CASSIGGSAYNEQFF TGTGCCAGTAGTATCGGCGGGAGTGCATACAATGAGCAGTTCTTC . TRBV19 TRBD2 TRBJ2-1
CASRDSANTGELFF TGTGCCAGCAGGGACAGTGCGAACACCGGGGAGCTGTTTTTT . TRBV28 . TRBJ2-2
CASSSSYEQYF TGTGCCAGCAGCTCTTCCTACGAGCAGTACTTC . TRBV5-4 . TRBJ2-7
CASFDGTYGTGELFF TGTGCCAGCTTTGATGGGACATATGGCACCGGGGAGCTGTTTTTT . TRBV2 . TRBJ2-2
CASSSTGTGGYEQYF TGTGCCAGCAGCTCTACCGGGACAGGGGGATACGAGCAGTACTTC . TRBV11-2 TRBD1 TRBJ2-7
CASSLTTDEQYF TGTGCCAGCAGCCTAACGACTGACGAGCAGTACTTC few TRBV11-2 . TRBJ2-7
CASSVLGNYGYTF TGTGCCAGCAGCGTCTTAGGAAACTATGGCTACACCTTC . TRBV19 . TRBJ1-2
CASSGAGVSFEQYF TGTGCCAGCAGTGGGGCAGGGGTTAGTTTCGAGCAGTACTTC . TRBV25-1 . TRBJ2-7
CASSPMDRELSNTEAFF TGTGCCAGCAGCCCCATGGACAGGGAACTATCGAACACTGAAGCTTTCTTT . TRBV7-9 TRBD1 TRBJ1-1
CASTLAVYEQYF TGTGCCAGCACCCTAGCGGTCTACGAGCAGTACTTC . TRBV6-1 TRBD2 TRBJ2-7
CASRFTSATVDTQYF TGTGCCAGCAGGTTTACTAGCGCGACGGTCGATACGCAGTATTTT . TRBV7-6 TRBD2 TRBJ2-3
CASSLLGAGYEQYF TGTGCCAGCAGCTTACTGGGGGCTGGCTACGAGCAGTACTTC . TRBV7-9 . TRBJ2-7
CSAGTGDQFF TGCAGTGCTGGGACAGGGGATCAGTTCTTC . TRBV20-1 TRBD1 TRBJ2-1
CASSLAGSSYEQYF TGTGCCAGCAGTTTGGCAGGGTCAAGCTACGAGCAGTACTTC . TRBV28 . TRBJ2-7
CASSLAGGEGYTF TGCGCCAGCAGCTTGGCAGGCGGGGAAGGCTACACCTTC . TRBV5-1 . TRBJ1-2
CASSETTGLQQYF TGTGCCAGCAGCGAAACCACAGGGTTGCAGCAGTACTTC . TRBV9 . TRBJ2-7
CASSTGMYGYTF TGTGCCAGTAGTACAGGAATGTATGGCTACACCTTC . TRBV19 . TRBJ1-2
CASSVRLAGGHYNEQFF TGTGCCAGCAGCGTTAGACTAGCGGGAGGCCACTACAATGAGCAGTTCTTC few TRBV11-3 TRBD2 TRBJ2-1
CASSLSGVAGTYEQYF TGTGCCAGCAGCTTATCCGGGGTAGCGGGAACCTACGAGCAGTACTTC . TRBV7-2 TRBD2 TRBJ2-7
CASSSGTGVDREQFF TGTGCCAGCAGTTCCGGGACAGGGGTTGATAGGGAGCAGTTCTTC . TRBV27 TRBD1 TRBJ2-1
CASSFRLAGDTQYF TGTGCCAGCAGCTTTAGGCTAGCGGGAGATACGCAGTATTTT . TRBV11-2 TRBD2 TRBJ2-3
CASSLGHTTYEQYF TGTGCCAGCAGCTTAGGTCACACCACCTACGAGCAGTACTTC few TRBV7-2 . TRBJ2-7
CASSLVGQGNNEQFF TGCGCCAGCAGCTTGGTAGGACAGGGAAACAATGAGCAGTTCTTC . TRBV5-1 TRBD1 TRBJ2-1
CASSQDGISTDTQYF TGTGCCAGCAGCCAAGACGGGATTAGCACAGATACGCAGTATTTT . TRBV14 . TRBJ2-3
CASSVTSGSSYNEQFF TGTGCCAGCAGCGTTACTAGCGGGAGCTCCTACAATGAGCAGTTCTTC . TRBV9 TRBD2 TRBJ2-1
CASSVSEGEQFF TGTGCCAGCAGCGTTTCGGAGGGTGAGCAGTTCTTC once TRBV9 . TRBJ2-1
CTSSQDRPGASYGYTF TGCACCAGCAGCCAAGATCGACCAGGGGCGAGCTATGGCTACACCTTC . TRBV1 . TRBJ1-2
CASSPRQNTEAFF TGTGCCAGCAGTCCCCGACAGAACACTGAAGCTTTCTTT . TRBV28 . TRBJ1-1
CASSPEGDEQFF TGTGCCAGCAGCCCGGAAGGGGATGAGCAGTTCTTC . TRBV28 . TRBJ2-1
CASSLRGAADTQYF TGCGCCAGCAGCCTACGGGGGGCTGCAGATACGCAGTATTTT . TRBV4-3 . TRBJ2-3
CASSPSDRVYYGYTF TGTGCCAGCAGCCCATCCGACAGGGTGTACTATGGCTACACCTTC . TRBV28 TRBD1 TRBJ1-2
CASSPLTGRSNEQFF TGTGCCAGCAGCCCCTTGACGGGTAGAAGCAATGAGCAGTTCTTC . TRBV6-5 . TRBJ2-1
CASRGGIDTQYF TGTGCCAGCAGAGGCGGGATAGATACGCAGTATTTT . TRBV28 . TRBJ2-3
CASSPSTGGLSYEQYF TGCGCCAGCAGCCCTTCCACTGGAGGGCTCTCCTACGAGCAGTACTTC . TRBV4-3 . TRBJ2-7
CASSQDGTLSGANVLTF TGTGCCAGCAGCCAAGATGGGACATTGTCTGGGGCCAACGTCCTGACTTTC . TRBV4-2 . TRBJ2-6
CASSKGGGKYEQYF TGTGCCAGCAGCAAAGGGGGGGGAAAGTACGAGCAGTACTTC few TRBV21-1 . TRBJ2-7
CASEGAGVFDEQFF TGTGCCAGCGAGGGAGCGGGAGTTTTCGATGAGCAGTTCTTC . TRBV7-9 TRBD2 TRBJ2-1
CASSPWTSGIYEQYF TGCGCCAGCAGCCCATGGACTAGCGGGATCTACGAGCAGTACTTC once TRBV4-3 TRBD2 TRBJ2-7
CASSSQDRKIYEQYF TGTGCCAGCAGCTCTCAGGACAGGAAAATCTACGAGCAGTACTTC . TRBV11-2 TRBD1 TRBJ2-7